This section outlines one T cell receptor beta chain sequence together with its context. Per the authors' pipeline: Using reference gene primer amplification, nucleated cell counts were estimated. Assay used: immunoSEQ multiplex PCR; TCRdb lists only in-frame clones, some missing. V and J calls and clone size are as listed in that table; D and trimming were resolved from the DNA. The sample lists hundreds of thousands of clones; around nine tenths were seen once. Seattle enrolled patients during active infection and tracked them longitudinally. In germline, CDR1 is ENHRY, CDR2 SYGVKD. This CDR3 contains 15 residues. The data were obtained in a study of blood T cell repertoires in COVID-19. About the study: From the United States, Italy and Spain came samples of acute and convalescent COVID-19.

The specimen was peripheral blood. The receptor's source is a woman in her 70s with COVID-19, enrolled during active disease. The V and J genes are TRBV10-3 and TRBJ1-6; D is uncertain. In nucleotides, the CDR3 is TGTGCTATAGGACGGGATAGCTCCTATAATTCACCCCTCCACTTT. Its translation: CAIGRDSSYNSPLHF.